A selection of T cell receptor beta chains follows, all from one sample in a study of blood T cell repertoires in COVID-19. TCRdb's copy holds only in-frame clones and misses some; the assay was immunoSEQ multiplex PCR. The repertoire holds nearly 200,000 clones, with about 90% as singletons. Material: peripheral blood. The receptor set was obtained from a woman in her 70s with acute or convalescent COVID-19. Both conserved end residues are part of each CDR3. A D gene is named only where the DNA matches it firmly. A row's size may be missing; if present it is once, few, many or a size class.

TRBV3-1/TRBV3-2,.,TRBJ2-7,.,CASSQGRGEQYF,TGTGCCAGCAGCCAAGGTAGGGGCGAGCAGTACTTC
TRBV27,.,TRBJ2-7,TRBD2,CASRSPGLARYEQYF,TGTGCCAGCAGGAGCCCGGGACTAGCGAGGTACGAGCAGTACTTC
TRBV2,.,TRBJ1-2,.,CASTGASISGYTF,TGTGCCAGCACTGGGGCCAGTATTAGTGGCTACACCTTC
TRBV24-1,.,TRBJ2-1,TRBD2,CATRPTSGSSYNEQFF,TGTGCCACCAGGCCAACTAGCGGGAGCTCCTACAATGAGCAGTTCTTC
TRBV7-9,.,TRBJ2-7,.,CASSFGTPYSYEQYF,TGTGCCAGCAGCTTCGGGACACCCTACTCCTACGAGCAGTACTTC
TRBV12-3/TRBV12-4,.,TRBJ1-4,.,CASSFKSNEKLFF,TGTGCCAGCAGTTTTAAGAGTAATGAAAAACTGTTTTTT
TRBV5-1,.,TRBJ1-6,.,CASSFEGRGNSPLHF,TGCGCCAGCAGCTTTGAGGGGAGGGGAAACTCACCCCTCCACTTT
TRBV4-2,.,TRBJ2-5,.,CASSQGGGTQETQYF,TGTGCCAGCAGCCAAGGCGGCGGTACTCAAGAGACCCAGTACTTC
TRBV9,.,TRBJ2-3,TRBD2,CASSEGTSTSTDTQYF,TGTGCCAGCAGCGAGGGGACTAGTACTAGCACAGATACGCAGTATTTT
TRBV6-2/TRBV6-3,.,TRBJ2-2,TRBD1,CASSFKGTGGTGELFF,TGTGCCAGCAGCTTTAAAGGGACAGGGGGCACCGGGGAGCTGTTTTTT
TRBV6-5,.,TRBJ2-3,.,CASSYPPASDTQYF,TGTGCCAGCAGTTACCCCCCAGCGTCGGATACGCAGTATTTT
TRBV19,.,TRBJ2-2,.,CASSPRVETGELFF,TGTGCCAGTAGTCCTCGGGTGGAAACCGGGGAGCTGTTTTTT
TRBV6-5,.,TRBJ2-1,.,CASSNLARSYNEQFF,TGTGCCAGCAGTAACCTAGCGCGCTCCTACAATGAGCAGTTCTTC
TRBV6-2/TRBV6-3,few,TRBJ1-1,.,CASSPRQDRNTEAFF,TGTGCCAGCAGTCCCCGACAGGACCGAAACACTGAAGCTTTCTTT
TRBV2,.,TRBJ2-7,.,CASSDGTSYEQYF,TGTGCCAGCAGTGATGGCACCTCCTACGAGCAGTACTTC